The 31 T cell receptor beta chains presented below share a single source sample, sequenced in a study of blood T cell repertoires in COVID-19. TCRdb's copy holds only in-frame clones and misses some; the assay was immunoSEQ multiplex PCR. The table shows over 200,000 clones, with 87% occurring only once. The sequencing input was PBMCs or T cells enriched from blood (not recorded which). The source of these receptors is a man younger than 45 who had recovered from COVID-19.

The chain couples TRBV27 to TRBJ2-1, with 10 positions matching TRBD2. With 3 bases clipped from V and 3 bases from J, the junction kept 8 bases outside the gene matches. Germline CDR1 and CDR2: MNHEY and SMNVEV (reference sequence). This CDR3 spans 17 amino acids. The CDR3 nucleotides are TGTGCCAGCAGTTTTAGCGGGAGGTACCCCTACTACAATGAGCAGTTCTTC. Protein sequence: CASSFSGRYPYYNEQFF.

This clone was counted a single time. J is TRBJ1-2 and V is TRBV7-2; 8 nucleotides line up with TRBD1. Unmatched junction bases numbered 16, after V lost 8 bases and J lost 8 bases. CDR1 SGHTA and CDR2 FQGNSA come from the germline V gene. The CDR3 loop spans 15 amino acids. The CDR3 region has the DNA TGTGCCAGCGCGCCCCTGGACAGGGCGCCTCGAGGCTACACCTTC. Protein sequence: CASAPLDRAPRGYTF.

This chain uses TRBV19 with TRBJ1-4, with 9 bases aligning to TRBD1. The V gene end was trimmed by 3 bases and the J gene end by 8 bases; junction bases not matched to a gene: 10. This CDR3 is built from 16 residues. Germline lookup yields CDR1 LNHDA and CDR2 SQIVND (reference sequence). CDR3: CASSISLGQGHEKLFF. In nucleotides, the CDR3 is TGTGCCAGTAGTATCTCTCTCGGACAGGGGCACGAAAAACTGTTTTTT.

The chain is built from TRBV7-8 and TRBJ2-2; no firm D call. This CDR3 has 12 amino acids. Germline V gene lookup returns CDR1 SGHVS and CDR2 FQNEAQ. V was cut by 3 bases and J by 7 bases, with 6 bases left in between. CDR3 sequence reads: CASSFVNGELFF. CDR3 nucleotide sequence: TGTGCCAGCAGCTTTGTTAACGGGGAGCTGTTTTTT. Looking up the rest from reference TRBV7-8 and TRBJ2-2 gives the full variable domain: GAGVSQSPRYKVAKRGQDVALRCDPISGHVSLFWYQQALGQGPEFLTYFQNEAQLDKSGLPSDRFFAERPEGSVSTLKIQRTQQEDSAVYLCASSFVNGELFFGEGSRLTVL.

The CDR3 here is CASSPTGSSGEQYF. The CDR3, as DNA: TGTGCCAGCAGCCCGACAGGGTCCTCAGGCGAGCAGTACTTC. The chain couples TRBV9 to TRBJ2-7, with 7 bases identical to TRBD1. The CDR3 covers 14 residues. In germline, CDR1 is SGDLS, CDR2 YYNGEE. V was clipped by 4 bases and J by 6 bases; unmatched bases: 10.

The gene calls are TRBV4-1 and TRBJ1-2, with 8 positions matching TRBD1. The V segment lost 1 base and the J segment 4 bases; nucleotides outside the gene matches: 11. This CDR3 comprises 17 residues. In germline, CDR1 is MGHRA, CDR2 YSYEKL. The CDR3 DNA reads TGCGCCAGCAGCCAAGTTGGGGCCAGGGGGCCAGGCTATGGCTACACCTTC. Encoded protein: CASSQVGARGPGYGYTF.

V gene TRBV28 combines with J gene TRBJ2-7; D not resolved. With 6 bases removed from V and 2 bases from J, the gap between germline ends came to 11 bases. The CDR3 has 13 amino acids. Looked up from germline, CDR1 is MDHEN and CDR2 is SYDVKM. CDR3 nucleotides: TGTGCCAGCAGACCTACCTTAACCTACGAGCAGTACTTC. It translates to CASRPTLTYEQYF.

This clone came up many times. CDR3 sequence (DNA): TGTGCCAGCAGCTTAGGGGCCACTTGGACGAACACCGGGGAGCTGTTTTTT. Translating gives CASSLGATWTNTGELFF. The chain links TRBV7-3 to TRBJ2-2; a weak D match, TRBD1 (5 bases). CDR1 and CDR2 (germline): SGHTA, FQGTGA. V lost 2 bases, J lost 0 bases, and 13 bases lay in between. The length of the CDR3 is 17 residues.

The rearrangement uses TRBV2 and TRBJ1-2; D gene unclear. V lost 2 bases, J lost 5 bases, and 9 bases lay in between. There are 13 residues in the CDR3. The germline V gene has CDR1 SNHLY and CDR2 FYNNEI. The CDR3: CASSESLSYGYTF. CDR3 DNA sequence: TGTGCCAGCAGTGAAAGCCTCTCTTATGGCTACACCTTC.

This clone was counted a few times. The V and J genes are TRBV28 and TRBJ1-1; no firm D call. This CDR3 region has 14 residues. The germline CDR1 and CDR2 sequences are MDHEN and SYDVKM. Trimming left V 8 bases short and J 10 bases short, with 23 bases between. Written as DNA, the CDR3 is TGTGCCAGCGTACATTCCGGCATGGGCAGATTAGCTTTCTTT. Translated, it gives CASVHSGMGRLAFF. Full variable domain (missing parts from reference TRBV28 and TRBJ1-1): DVKVTQSSRYLVKRTGEKVFLECVQDMDHENMFWYRQDPGLGLRLIYFSYDVKMKEKGDIPEGYSVSREKKERFSLILESASTNQTSMYLCASVHSGMGRLAFFGQGTRLTVV.

The rearrangement joins TRBV4-1 to TRBJ2-7, with 14 bases aligning to TRBD2. V gave up 2 bases and J gave up 3 bases; unmatched junction bases: 6. The CDR3 spans 17 residues. From germline, CDR1 is MGHRA and CDR2 YSYEKL. CDR3 sequence: CASSQTTGLAGDYEQYF. In DNA, the CDR3 is TGCGCCAGCAGCCAAACCACGGGACTAGCGGGAGACTACGAGCAGTACTTC.

J is TRBJ1-2 and V is TRBV5-1; D perhaps matches TRBD1 (5 bases). The germline CDR1 and CDR2 sequences are SGHRS and YFSETQ. This CDR3 is built from 16 residues. The V end was cut by 4 bases, the J end by 4 bases, with 20 bases between. CDR3 sequence: CASSPGAGLNSYGYTF. The CDR3 DNA reads TGCGCCAGCAGCCCTGGGGCTGGCCTGAATAGCTATGGCTACACCTTC. Full variable domain (outside the CDR3, taken from reference TRBV5-1 and TRBJ1-2): KAGVTQTPRYLIKTRGQQVTLSCSPISGHRSVSWYQQTPGQGLQFLFEYFSETQRNKGNFPGRFSGRQFSNSRSEMNVSTLELGDSALYLCASSPGAGLNSYGYTFGSGTRLTVV.

The chain recombines TRBV7-6 with TRBJ2-2; D remains ambiguous. V lost 5 bases, J lost 3 bases, and 7 bases lay in between. CDR1 is SGHVS, CDR2 FNYEAQ, per germline. CDR3 length: 13 amino acids. CDR3 residues: CASSTRDTGELFF. CDR3 bases: TGTGCCAGCAGCACCCGGGACACCGGGGAGCTGTTTTTT. Using reference TRBV7-6 and TRBJ2-2 for the parts outside the CDR3, the full variable domain is GAGVSQSPRYKVTKRGQDVALRCDPISGHVSLYWYRQALGQGPEFLTYFNYEAQQDKSGLPNDRFSAERPEGSISTLTIQRTEQRDSAMYRCASSTRDTGELFFGEGSRLTVL.

The V gene is TRBV21-1, the J gene TRBJ2-1; the D call of TRBD2 is as the table states it, not checked on the DNA. TRBV21-1 is annotated as a pseudogene. The CDR3 length is 15 residues. The CDR3 reads CASSWGGSSYNEQFF. The CDR3 DNA reads TGTGCCAGCAGCTGGGGGGGGAGCTCCTACAATGAGCAGTTCTTC.

V is TRBV4-2 and J is TRBJ1-2; possible D gene TRBD1, 6 bases. From germline, CDR1 is LGHNA and CDR2 YNFKEQ. V was clipped by 3 bases and J by 4 bases, with 18 bases between them. The CDR3 has 16 amino acids. This CDR3 reads CASSQGYRVLFYGYTF. The DNA for the CDR3 is TGTGCCAGCAGCCAGGGATACAGGGTTCTCTTCTATGGCTACACCTTC.

The chain joins TRBV12-5 to TRBJ1-6; D possibly corresponds to TRBD1 (5 bases). The CDR3 extends over 15 amino acids. CDR1 is LGHNT, CDR2 FRNRAP, per germline. Trimming took off 2 bases at V and 9 bases at J, with 14 bases between the two ends. CDR3 region: CASGLLGVGGSPLHF. The CDR3, as DNA: TGTGCTAGTGGTTTGTTAGGGGTTGGTGGTTCACCCCTCCACTTT. Full variable domain (rest looked up from reference TRBV12-5 and TRBJ1-6): DARVTQTPRHKVTEMGQEVTMRCQPILGHNTVFWYRQTMMQGLELLAYFRNRAPLDDSGMPKDRFSAEMPDATLATLKIQPSEPRDSAVYFCASGLLGVGGSPLHFGNGTRLTVT.

The V gene is TRBV20-1, the J gene TRBJ2-7; 11 nucleotides line up with TRBD2. The J segment lost 3 bases and the V segment lost 3 bases, leaving 7 bases of the junction unmatched. The CDR3 runs to 15 residues. CDR1 and CDR2 from the germline V gene are DFQATT and SNEGSKA (reference sequence). CDR3 bases: TGCAGTGCTAGTCGTCCTAGCGGGGGGTTCTACGAGCAGTACTTC. This translates into CSASRPSGGFYEQYF.

On this clone: The sample carries other DNA sequences with the same CDR3. The rearrangement links TRBV3-1 (or the pseudogene TRBV3-2) to TRBJ1-1; no firm D call. The CDR3 spans 14 residues. Germline assignment: CDR1 LGHDT and CDR2 YNNKEL (reference sequence). V was clipped by 1 base and J by 1 base, with 7 bases between them. The CDR3 DNA follows: TGTGCCAGCAGCCAAGGGGGAGGGAACACTGAAGCTTTCTTT. Translation: CASSQGGGNTEAFF.

This chain links TRBV5-4 with TRBJ2-1; D is unresolved. Germline V gene lookup returns CDR1 SGHNT and CDR2 YYREEE (reference sequence). V was pared by 4 bases and J by 0 bases, with 14 bases between. The CDR3 loop spans 16 amino acids. The CDR3 loop reads CASSPVSRSSYNEQFF. The DNA of the CDR3 is TGTGCCAGCAGCCCCGTGTCTAGGAGCTCCTACAATGAGCAGTTCTTC.

Comment on this clone: Mismatch with germline at one junction end may stem from a read error. Other DNA sequences in this specimen translate into the identical CDR3. The V gene is TRBV18, the J gene TRBJ2-7; the D is unclear. The CDR3 extends over 14 amino acids. Germline lookup yields CDR1 KGHSH and CDR2 LQKENI. The CDR3 loop is CASSPPFMRYEQYF. CDR3 sequence (DNA): TGTGCTAGCTCACCACCGTTTATGCGCTACGAGCAGTACTTC.

The chain carries TRBV15 and TRBJ1-1, with D hard to call. Germline assignment: CDR1 LNHNV and CDR2 YYDKDF (reference sequence). The CDR3 runs 13 residues. V lost 8 bases and J lost 4, with 14 bases in between. CDR3: CATSPRGATEAFF. CDR3 in DNA: TGTGCCACCTCTCCCCGGGGAGCCACTGAAGCTTTCTTT.

The V gene is TRBV4-1, the J gene TRBJ2-2; 8 nucleotides line up with TRBD1. The CDR3 extends over 17 amino acids. Germline CDR1 reads MGHRA; CDR2 reads YSYEKL. V lost 0 bases, J lost 0 bases, and 3 bases stayed unmatched. This chain's CDR3 is CASSQEQGASNTGELFF. CDR3 DNA: TGCGCCAGCAGCCAAGAGCAGGGGGCTTCGAACACCGGGGAGCTGTTTTTT.

The chain employs TRBV5-5 and TRBJ2-3; D ambiguous. V lost 1 base and J lost 2, with 8 bases in between. Germline CDR1 SGHKS, CDR2 YYEKEE (reference sequence). CDR3 length equals 14 residues. CDR3 sequence reads: CASSLLAVTDTQYF. DNA for the CDR3: TGTGCCAGCAGCTTGTTGGCAGTCACAGATACGCAGTATTTT.

This chain joins TRBV5-1 and TRBJ2-5; a possible D gene is TRBD1 (6 bases). Trimming removed 6 bases at V and 2 bases at J, with 11 bases between. Germline V gene data show CDR1 as SGHRS and CDR2 as YFSETQ. CDR3 length: 13 residues. CDR3 in amino acids: CASKQGWQETQYF. The CDR3 region has the DNA TGCGCCAGCAAACAGGGTTGGCAAGAGACCCAGTACTTC. Looking up the rest from reference TRBV5-1 and TRBJ2-5 gives the full variable domain: KAGVTQTPRYLIKTRGQQVTLSCSPISGHRSVSWYQQTPGQGLQFLFEYFSETQRNKGNFPGRFSGRQFSNSRSEMNVSTLELGDSALYLCASKQGWQETQYFGPGTRLLVL.

The chain has TRBV5-1 and TRBJ1-5, with D perhaps matching TRBD1 (5 bases). The CDR3 length is 15 residues. V was shortened by 4 bases and J by 3 bases, with 14 bases between the two germline ends. Germline assignment: CDR1 SGHRS and CDR2 YFSETQ. CDR3 bases: TGCGCCAGCAGCCCGGACCAGGGTATCAATCAGCCCCAGCATTTT. This translates into CASSPDQGINQPQHF.

The V and J genes are TRBV6-4 and TRBJ1-1; TRBD1 might be the D (6 bases). CDR3 size: 14 residues. Trimming removed 6 bases from V and 4 bases from J, with 15 bases in between. CDR1 is MRHNA and CDR2 is SNTAGT in the germline V gene. CDR3 sequence (DNA): TGTGCCAGCAGGGCACACAGGGTGGGCACTGAAGCTTTCTTT. It translates to CASRAHRVGTEAFF.

The chain recombines TRBV29-1 with TRBJ1-2, with TRBD1 as a possible D gene (5 bases). Trimming shortened V by 0 bases and J by 6 bases, and 8 bases separated the two germline ends. Germline values: CDR1 SQVTM, CDR2 ANQGSEA. The CDR3 is 12 residues long. The CDR3 protein is CSVEDWGDGYTF. CDR3 bases: TGCAGCGTTGAAGATTGGGGGGATGGCTACACCTTC.

J is TRBJ2-3 and V is TRBV9; 10 bases line up with TRBD2. Looked up from germline, CDR1 is SGDLS and CDR2 is YYNGEE. CDR3 length: 15 residues. After removal of 4 bases from V and 4 bases from J, the junction contained 6 bases not matched to a gene. CDR3 sequence (DNA): TGTGCCAGCAGCAGGAGCGGGAGGGCCGCAGATACGCAGTATTTT. Amino acid sequence: CASSRSGRAADTQYF. Using reference TRBV9 and TRBJ2-3 for the parts outside the CDR3, the full variable domain is DSGVTQTPKHLITATGQRVTLRCSPRSGDLSVYWYQQSLDQGLQFLIQYYNGEERAKGNILERFSAQQFPDLHSELNLSSLELGDSALYFCASSRSGRAADTQYFGPGTRLTVL.

This chain connects TRBV7-9 to TRBJ2-7; no clear D gene. The CDR3 has 13 residues. The V gene lost 5 bases and the J gene lost 0 bases, with 8 bases spanning the gap. Germline V gene sequence: CDR1 SEHNR, CDR2 FQNEAQ (reference sequence). The CDR3 DNA sequence: TGTGCCAGCAGCCAAACAAGCTCCTACGAGCAGTACTTC. Translated, it gives CASSQTSSYEQYF.

The genes are TRBV11-2 and TRBJ2-7; D unresolved. Trimming cost V 3 bases and J 3 bases, with 6 bases left between them. From germline, CDR1 is SGHAT and CDR2 FQNNGV. This CDR3 has 12 residues. Here the CDR3 reads CASSLVRYEQYF. CDR3 DNA sequence: TGTGCCAGCAGCTTGGTGCGCTACGAGCAGTACTTC.

J is TRBJ2-2 and V is TRBV7-2; D remains unclear. The V and J ends lost 4 bases and 4 bases respectively, with 13 bases between them. This CDR3 spans 15 amino acids. Germline-derived CDR1 and CDR2 are SGHTA and FQGNSA. The CDR3 reads CASSSMGRGTGELFF. As DNA, the CDR3 is TGTGCCAGCAGCTCCATGGGCCGTGGCACCGGGGAGCTGTTTTTT.